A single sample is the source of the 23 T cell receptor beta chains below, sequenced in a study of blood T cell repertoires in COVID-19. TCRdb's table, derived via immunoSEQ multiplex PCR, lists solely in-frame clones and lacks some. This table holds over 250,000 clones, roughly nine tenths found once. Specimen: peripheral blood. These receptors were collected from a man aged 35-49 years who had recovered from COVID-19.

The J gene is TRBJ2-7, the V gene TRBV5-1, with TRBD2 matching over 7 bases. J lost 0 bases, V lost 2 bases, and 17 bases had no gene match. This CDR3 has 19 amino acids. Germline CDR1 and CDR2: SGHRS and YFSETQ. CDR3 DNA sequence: TGCGCCAGCAGCTTTTCCACCCAGAAATGGGGGGGGATCTCCTACGAGCAGTACTTC. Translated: CASSFSTQKWGGISYEQYF.

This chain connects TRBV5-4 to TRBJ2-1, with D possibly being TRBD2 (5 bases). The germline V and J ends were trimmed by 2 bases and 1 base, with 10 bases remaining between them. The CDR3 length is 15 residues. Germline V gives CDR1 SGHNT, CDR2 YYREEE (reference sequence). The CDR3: CASSLGGPSYNEQFF. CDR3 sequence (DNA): TGTGCCAGCAGCTTAGGAGGACCATCCTACAATGAGCAGTTCTTC.

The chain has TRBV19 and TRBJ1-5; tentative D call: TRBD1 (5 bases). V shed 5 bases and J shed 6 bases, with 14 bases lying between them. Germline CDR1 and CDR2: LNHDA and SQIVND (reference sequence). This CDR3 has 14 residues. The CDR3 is CASSERGLGQPQHF. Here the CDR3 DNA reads TGTGCCAGTAGTGAAAGGGGCCTGGGTCAGCCCCAGCATTTT.

In DNA, the CDR3 is TGTGCCAGCTCTCCTTTTGCTAGCGGGAGGGCTCGGTTCTTTGAGCAGTACTTC. Amino acids: CASSPFASGRARFFEQYF. The genes are TRBV18 and TRBJ2-7; 12 bases are a match to TRBD2. The CDR3 is made up of 18 amino acids. The V segment lost 6 bases and the J segment 7 bases; nucleotides outside the gene matches: 19. From germline, CDR1 is KGHSH and CDR2 LQKENI.

The CDR3 DNA is TGCGCCAGCAGCGCGGACGGGACAGGGGGTCCCTACGAGCAGTACTTC. Its translation is CASSADGTGGPYEQYF. J is TRBJ2-7 and V is TRBV5-1; 11 bases match TRBD1. The V and J ends lost 4 bases and 2 bases, in that order; junction bases with no gene match: 8. The CDR3 is made up of 16 amino acids. The germline CDR1 and CDR2 sequences are SGHRS and YFSETQ. The full variable domain, in which reference TRBV5-1 and TRBJ2-7 provide the parts outside the CDR3, is KAGVTQTPRYLIKTRGQQVTLSCSPISGHRSVSWYQQTPGQGLQFLFEYFSETQRNKGNFPGRFSGRQFSNSRSEMNVSTLELGDSALYLCASSADGTGGPYEQYFGPGTRLTVT.

CDR3: CASSYSGQGASQPQHF. The CDR3 bases are TGTGCCAGCAGCTACTCCGGACAGGGGGCGAGTCAGCCCCAGCATTTT. The rearrangement joins TRBV5-6 to TRBJ1-5; TRBD1 matches 11 bases. The CDR3 sequence is 16 residues long. Germline V gene data show CDR1 as SGHDT and CDR2 as YYEEEE. The V and J ends lost 3 bases and 6 bases, in that order; junction bases with no gene match: 8.

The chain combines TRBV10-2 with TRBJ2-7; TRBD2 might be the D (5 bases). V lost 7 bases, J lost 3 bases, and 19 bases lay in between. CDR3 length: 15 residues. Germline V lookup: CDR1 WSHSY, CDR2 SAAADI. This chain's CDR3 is CASTPRTDSVYEQYF. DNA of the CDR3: TGCGCCAGCACTCCGAGGACGGACTCTGTCTACGAGCAGTACTTC.

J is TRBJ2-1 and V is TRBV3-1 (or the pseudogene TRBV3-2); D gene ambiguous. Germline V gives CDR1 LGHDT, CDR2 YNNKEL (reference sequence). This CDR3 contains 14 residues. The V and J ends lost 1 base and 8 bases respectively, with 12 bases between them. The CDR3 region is CASSQAPTLHEQFF. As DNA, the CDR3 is TGTGCCAGCAGCCAAGCCCCGACTCTCCATGAGCAGTTCTTC.

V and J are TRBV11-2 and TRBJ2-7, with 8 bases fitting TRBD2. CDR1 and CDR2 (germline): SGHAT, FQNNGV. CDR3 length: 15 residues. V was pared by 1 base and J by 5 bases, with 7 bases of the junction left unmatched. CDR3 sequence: CASSLAGGPTDEQYF. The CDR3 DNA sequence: TGTGCCAGCAGCTTAGCGGGAGGGCCAACCGACGAGCAGTACTTC. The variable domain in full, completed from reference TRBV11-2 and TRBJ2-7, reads EAGVAQSPRYKIIEKRQSVAFWCNPISGHATLYWYQQILGQGPKLLIQFQNNGVVDDSQLPKDRFSAERLKGVDSTLKIQPAKLEDSAVYLCASSLAGGPTDEQYFGPGTRLTVT.

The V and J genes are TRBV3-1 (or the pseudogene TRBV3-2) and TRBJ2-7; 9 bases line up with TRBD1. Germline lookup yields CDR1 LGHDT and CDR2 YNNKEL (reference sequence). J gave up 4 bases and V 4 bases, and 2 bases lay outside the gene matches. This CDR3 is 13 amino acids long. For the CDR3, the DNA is TGTGCCAGCAGCCGTGGACAGGGGTACGAGCAGTACTTC. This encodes CASSRGQGYEQYF.

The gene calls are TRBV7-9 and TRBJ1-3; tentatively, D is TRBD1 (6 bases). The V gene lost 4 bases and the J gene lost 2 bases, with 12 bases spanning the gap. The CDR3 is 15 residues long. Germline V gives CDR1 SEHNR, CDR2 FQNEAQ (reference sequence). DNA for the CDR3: TGTGCCAGCAGCTACGGGGGGGCTGCTGGAAACACCATATATTTT. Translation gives CASSYGGAAGNTIYF.

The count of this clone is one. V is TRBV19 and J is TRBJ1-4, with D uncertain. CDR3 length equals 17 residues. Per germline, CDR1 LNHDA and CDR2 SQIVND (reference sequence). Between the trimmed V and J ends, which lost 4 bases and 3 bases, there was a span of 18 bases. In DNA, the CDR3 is TGTGCCAGTAGTACCGGGCTAGCCCCGACGGCTAATGAAAAACTGTTTTTT. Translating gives CASSTGLAPTANEKLFF.

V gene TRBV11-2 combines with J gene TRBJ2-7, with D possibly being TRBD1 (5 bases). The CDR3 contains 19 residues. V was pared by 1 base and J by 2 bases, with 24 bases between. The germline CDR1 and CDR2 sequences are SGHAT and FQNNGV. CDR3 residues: CASSLAKGSFGRRAYEQYF. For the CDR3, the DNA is TGTGCCAGCAGCTTAGCGAAGGGGTCCTTTGGCAGAAGGGCCTACGAGCAGTACTTC.

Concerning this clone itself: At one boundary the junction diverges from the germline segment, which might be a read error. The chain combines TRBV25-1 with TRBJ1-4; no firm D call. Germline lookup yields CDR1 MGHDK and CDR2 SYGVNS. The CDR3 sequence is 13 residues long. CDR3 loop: CASSEDPLGRTIF. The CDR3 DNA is TGTGCCAGCAGTGAGGACCCATTAGGACGGACTATTTTT.

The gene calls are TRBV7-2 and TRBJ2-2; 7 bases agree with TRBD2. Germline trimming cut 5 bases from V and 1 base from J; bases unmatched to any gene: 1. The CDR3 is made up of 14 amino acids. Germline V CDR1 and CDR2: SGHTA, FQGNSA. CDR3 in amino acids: CASSPGGNTGELFF. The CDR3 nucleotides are TGTGCCAGCAGCCCGGGGGGGAACACCGGGGAGCTGTTTTTT.

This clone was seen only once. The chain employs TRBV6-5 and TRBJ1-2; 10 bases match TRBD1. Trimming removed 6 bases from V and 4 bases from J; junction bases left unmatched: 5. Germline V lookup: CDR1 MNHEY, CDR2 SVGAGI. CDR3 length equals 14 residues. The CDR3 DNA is TGTGCCAGCAGGCCCGACAGGGGGCTCTATGGCTACACCTTC. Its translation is CASRPDRGLYGYTF.

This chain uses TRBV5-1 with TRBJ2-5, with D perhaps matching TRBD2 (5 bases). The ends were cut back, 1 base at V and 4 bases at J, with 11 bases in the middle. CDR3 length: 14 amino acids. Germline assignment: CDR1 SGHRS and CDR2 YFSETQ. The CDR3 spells CASSLRGLGETQYF. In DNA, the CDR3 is TGCGCCAGCAGCTTGCGGGGTCTGGGAGAGACCCAGTACTTC. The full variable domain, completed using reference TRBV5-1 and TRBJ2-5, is KAGVTQTPRYLIKTRGQQVTLSCSPISGHRSVSWYQQTPGQGLQFLFEYFSETQRNKGNFPGRFSGRQFSNSRSEMNVSTLELGDSALYLCASSLRGLGETQYFGPGTRLLVL.

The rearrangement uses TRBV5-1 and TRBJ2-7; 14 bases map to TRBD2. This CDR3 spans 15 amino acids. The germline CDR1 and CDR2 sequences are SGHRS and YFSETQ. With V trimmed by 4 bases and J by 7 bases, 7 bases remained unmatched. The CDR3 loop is CASSPGLAGVGEQYF. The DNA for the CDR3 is TGCGCCAGCAGCCCGGGACTAGCGGGGGTCGGGGAGCAGTACTTC.

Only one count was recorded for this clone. As DNA, the CDR3 is TGTGCCAGCAGTCGACAGGGGATGGGGGCTTACGAGCAGTACTTC. Its protein is CASSRQGMGAYEQYF. This chain connects TRBV2 to TRBJ2-7; 8 bases fit TRBD1. Germline V gives CDR1 SNHLY, CDR2 FYNNEI. J gave up 4 bases and V 5 bases, and 10 bases lay outside the gene matches. The CDR3 runs 15 residues.

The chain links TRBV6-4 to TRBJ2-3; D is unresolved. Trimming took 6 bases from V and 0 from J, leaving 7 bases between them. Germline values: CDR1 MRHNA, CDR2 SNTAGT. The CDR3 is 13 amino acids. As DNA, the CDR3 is TGTGCCAGCAGAGCGACTAGCACAGATACGCAGTATTTT. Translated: CASRATSTDTQYF.

The CDR3 sequence: CASSFQRSPANEQFF. The CDR3 DNA follows: TGTGCCAGCAGCTTTCAACGGTCCCCCGCCAATGAGCAGTTCTTC. The V call is TRBV7-2, the J call TRBJ2-1; no clear D. The CDR3 totals 15 residues. Germline values: CDR1 SGHTA, CDR2 FQGNSA. V was clipped by 3 bases and J by 6 bases, with 15 bases between them.

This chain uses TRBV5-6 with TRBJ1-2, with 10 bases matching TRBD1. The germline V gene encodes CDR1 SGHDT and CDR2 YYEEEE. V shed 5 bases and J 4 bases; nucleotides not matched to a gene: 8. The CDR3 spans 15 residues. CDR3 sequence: CASSAPGQGSYGYTF. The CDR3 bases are TGTGCCAGCAGTGCCCCGGGACAGGGGTCCTATGGCTACACCTTC.

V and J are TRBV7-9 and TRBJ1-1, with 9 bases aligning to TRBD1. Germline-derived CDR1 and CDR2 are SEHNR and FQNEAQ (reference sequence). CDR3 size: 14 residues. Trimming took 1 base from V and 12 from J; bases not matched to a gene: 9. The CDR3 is CASSLEVQGASTFF. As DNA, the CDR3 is TGTGCCAGCAGCTTAGAGGTACAGGGGGCTTCGACTTTCTTT.